This TCR beta chain was identified in a study of cytomegalovirus exposure and HLA in healthy donors. J gave up 6 bases and V 6 bases, and 10 bases lay outside the gene matches. This CDR3 region has 15 residues. Germline V CDR1 and CDR2: MNHNS, SASEGT. PCR was performed using 60 Vbeta and 13 Jbeta primers. TCRdb's table, derived via immunoSEQ multiplex PCR, lists solely in-frame clones and lacks some. The sample features 150,000 to 200,000 clones, with roughly 1.9% in its top ten. Source material: PBMCs. The TCR originated in a man aged 25 to 45 in good health and CMV-seronegative. The chain is built from TRBV6-1 and TRBJ2-1, with 8 bases matching TRBD1. The DNA of the CDR3 is TGTGCCAGCAGATCGATCTGGACAGGGCGCAATGAGCAGTTCTTC. Translated, it gives CASRSIWTGRNEQFF.